A selection of T cell receptor beta chains follows, all from one sample in a study of CD8 T cells in Susac syndrome. TCRdb processed the immunoSEQ multiplex PCR reads anew with MiXCR; each CDR3 protein has one entry. The table lists around 140,000 distinct CDR3 sequences, roughly 95% of them singletons. Sample: CD4+ T cells from PBMCs. These receptors originate from a human donor with multiple sclerosis. Each CDR3 is given with its conserved first and last residue. The D gene is left open where the match is weak. The size field is filled for only some rows; it gives once, few, many or a size class.

. TRBJ2-1 TRBV29-1 . TGCAGCGTTGAAAATCAGAGGGTTGGGCAGTTCTTC CSVENQRVGQFF
. TRBJ1-1 TRBV12-3/TRBV12-4 . TGTGCCAGCACCCGGGGGGGCTACACTGAAGCTTTCTTT CASTRGGYTEAFF
. TRBJ1-2 TRBV20-1 . TGCAGTGCTAGTATCGGCTACACCTTC CSASIGYTF
. TRBJ1-5 TRBV12-3/TRBV12-4 . TGTGCCAGCAGTTTAATGATGCAGGGGCATCAGCCCCAGCATTTT CASSLMMQGHQPQHF
TRBD2 TRBJ2-3 TRBV5-4 . TGTGCCAGCAGCGATACTAGCGTGGATACGCAGTATTTT CASSDTSVDTQYF
. TRBJ2-4 TRBV29-1 . TGCAGCGTAACAGAACTGGCCTCCAAAAACATTCAGTACTTC CSVTELASKNIQYF
. TRBJ2-3 TRBV7-6 . TGTGCCAGCAGCTCCAATGGTCGGGCGGATACGCAGTATTTT CASSSNGRADTQYF
. TRBJ2-2 TRBV6-5 . TGTGCCAGCTACAGGGCAGCCGGGGAGCTGTTTTTT CASYRAAGELFF
. TRBJ1-5 TRBV24-1 . TGTGCCACCAGTGTCCGGGGATGGCCCCAGCATTTT CATSVRGWPQHF
. TRBJ2-6 TRBV19 . TGTGCCAGTAGTACCCCGATGCCCACTGGGGCCAACGTCCTGACTTTC CASSTPMPTGANVLTF
TRBD1 TRBJ1-6 TRBV30 . TGTGCCTGGAGGACAGGGAATAATTCACCCCTCCACTTT CAWRTGNNSPLHF
. TRBJ1-2 TRBV30 once TGTGCCTGGAGTACCGGGAATGGCTACACCTTC CAWSTGNGYTF
. TRBJ2-3 TRBV28 . TGTGCCAGCAGTTTGGGCGGCAACACAGATACGCAGTATTTT CASSLGGNTDTQYF
. TRBJ2-5 TRBV20-1 once TGCAGTGCTAGACAGGGCCAAGAGACCCAGTACTTC CSARQGQETQYF
. TRBJ1-1 TRBV7-2 . TGTGCCAGCAGCTTAGATCCAGGACCTGAAGCTTTCTTT CASSLDPGPEAFF
. TRBJ1-1 TRBV4-1 . TGCGCCAGCAGCCAGGGGTACCGGGACCAGCGGGCTGAAGCTTTCTTT CASSQGYRDQRAEAFF
TRBD1 TRBJ1-5 TRBV30 . TGTGCCTGGAGTACAGGGGGCAAACAGCCCCAGCATTTT CAWSTGGKQPQHF